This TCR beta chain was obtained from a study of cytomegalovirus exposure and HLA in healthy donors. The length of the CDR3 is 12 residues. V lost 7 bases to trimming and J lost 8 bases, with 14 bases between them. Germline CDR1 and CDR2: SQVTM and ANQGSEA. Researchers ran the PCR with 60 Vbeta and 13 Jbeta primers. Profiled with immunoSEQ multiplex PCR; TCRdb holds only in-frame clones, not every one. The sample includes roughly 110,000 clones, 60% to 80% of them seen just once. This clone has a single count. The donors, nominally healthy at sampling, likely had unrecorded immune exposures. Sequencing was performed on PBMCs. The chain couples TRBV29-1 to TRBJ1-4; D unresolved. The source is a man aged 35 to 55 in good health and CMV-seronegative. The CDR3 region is CSAEINTEKLFF. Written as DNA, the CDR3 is TGCAGCGCGGAGATTAACACAGAAAAACTGTTTTTT. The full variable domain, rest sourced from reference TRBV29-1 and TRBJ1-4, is SAVISQKPSRDICQRGTSLTIQCQVDSQVTMMFWYRQQPGQSLTLIATANQGSEATYESGFVIDKFPISRPNLTFSTLTVSNMSPEDSSIYLCSAEINTEKLFFGSGTQLSVL.